The 30 T cell receptor beta chains presented below share a single source sample, sequenced in a study of cytomegalovirus exposure and HLA in healthy donors. The primer mix had 60 Vbeta and 13 Jbeta primers. Clones were sequenced by immunoSEQ multiplex PCR, and TCRdb holds only the in-frame ones, with some missing. The sample records fewer than 150,000 clones, about 74% being singletons. Sequencing input: PBMCs. These receptors all come from a middle-aged woman in good health and CMV-seropositive.

V is TRBV6-5 and J is TRBJ2-5; perhaps TRBD1 as D (6 bases). Deletions cut 7 bases from V and 0 bases from J, with 15 bases between. Per the germline V gene, CDR1 is MNHEY and CDR2 is SVGAGI. The CDR3 runs 15 residues. The chain's CDR3 is CASTTGLEYQETQYF. In nucleotides, the CDR3 is TGTGCCAGCACTACAGGGTTGGAGTACCAAGAGACCCAGTACTTC.

This chain links TRBV10-3 with TRBJ2-7; 7 nucleotides agree with TRBD1. Per the germline V gene, CDR1 is ENHRY and CDR2 is SYGVKD. Losses at the gene ends were 11 bases for V and 0 bases for J; bases not matched to a gene: 4. This CDR3 has 12 residues. The CDR3: CAAQGSSYEQYF. The CDR3 DNA is TGTGCCGCACAGGGGAGCTCCTACGAGCAGTACTTC.

The J gene is TRBJ2-5, the V gene TRBV5-4; the match to TRBD2 covers 10 bases. J gave up 4 bases and V 4 bases, and 10 bases lay outside the gene matches. Germline CDR1 reads SGHNT; CDR2 reads YYREEE (reference sequence). The CDR3 extends over 16 amino acids. The CDR3 loop is CASSGSGGVRGETQYF. The CDR3, as DNA: TGTGCCAGCAGCGGGAGCGGGGGGGTTAGAGGAGAGACCCAGTACTTC.

The chain joins TRBV5-5 to TRBJ1-3; D possibly corresponds to TRBD1 (5 bases). Looked up from germline, CDR1 is SGHKS and CDR2 is YYEKEE (reference sequence). V was pared by 2 bases and J by 2 bases, with 5 bases between. CDR3 length: 13 residues. The CDR3 spells CASSLGAGNTIYF. As DNA, the CDR3 is TGTGCCAGCAGCTTAGGGGCTGGAAACACCATATATTTT.

The rearrangement links TRBV5-6 to TRBJ2-3; 9 nucleotides align to TRBD1. Losses at the gene ends were 3 bases for V and 1 base for J; bases not matched to a gene: 12. The germline V gene encodes CDR1 SGHDT and CDR2 YYEEEE. This CDR3 has 18 residues. The CDR3 DNA is TGTGCCAGCAGCTGGGGCAAGGGGACAGGGATTCGCACAGATACGCAGTATTTT. As protein: CASSWGKGTGIRTDTQYF.

This clone has just one count. The rearrangement uses TRBV2 and TRBJ1-4; 8 bases line up with TRBD1. Germline trimming cut 7 bases from V and 6 bases from J; bases unmatched to any gene: 7. This CDR3 is 14 amino acids long. Germline values: CDR1 SNHLY, CDR2 FYNNEI. The CDR3 DNA sequence: TGTGCCAGCATGTGGGACAGGAAGGATGAAAAACTGTTTTTT. As protein: CASMWDRKDEKLFF.

The rearrangement uses TRBV20-1 and TRBJ1-1; TRBD1 matches at 7 bases. The V and J ends lost 2 bases and 11 bases, in that order; junction bases with no gene match: 5. Per the germline V gene, CDR1 is DFQATT and CDR2 is SNEGSKA (reference sequence). CDR3 size: 11 residues. This CDR3 is CSARRQGQAFF. CDR3 sequence (DNA): TGCAGTGCTAGAAGACAGGGACAGGCTTTCTTT.

In nucleotides, the CDR3 is TGTGCCAGCGTTTCTAGCGGGGGCTACGAGCAGTACTTC. Protein product: CASVSSGGYEQYF. The chain uses TRBV6-1 and TRBJ2-7, with 10 bases aligning to TRBD2. CDR1 MNHNS and CDR2 SASEGT come from the germline V gene. Trimming at V came to 8 bases and at J to 3 bases, leaving 4 bases not matched to a gene. This CDR3 contains 13 residues.

This clone has more than one count but fewer than ten. The sample contains more than one DNA sequence encoding this CDR3. The chain recombines TRBV5-4 with TRBJ2-3; D possibly corresponds to TRBD2 (7 bases). Germline V gene data show CDR1 as SGHNT and CDR2 as YYREEE (reference sequence). The CDR3 is made up of 14 amino acids. V was pared by 2 bases and J by 3 bases, with 10 bases between. CDR3 nucleotide sequence: TGTGCCAGCAGCTTCGCGGGGGCGACAGATACGCAGTATTTT. Translating it yields CASSFAGATDTQYF. The full variable domain, its missing parts supplied by reference TRBV5-4 and TRBJ2-3, is ETGVTQSPTHLIKTRGQQVTLRCSSQSGHNTVSWYQQALGQGPQFIFQYYREEENGRGNFPPRFSGLQFPNYSSELNVNALELDDSALYLCASSFAGATDTQYFGPGTRLTVL.

As DNA, the CDR3 is TGTGCCAGCAGTTACGGGCGGGGGGGCTACAATGAGCAGTTCTTC. This codes for CASSYGRGGYNEQFF. The chain couples TRBV6-5 to TRBJ2-1, with 9 bases fitting TRBD2. CDR1 MNHEY and CDR2 SVGAGI come from the germline V gene. CDR3 length: 15 residues. The junction had 2 bases not matched to a gene; V was cut back by 2 bases and J by 3 bases.

This chain links TRBV14 with TRBJ2-5; D perhaps matches TRBD2 (6 bases). The end of the DNA fits TRBJ2-7 better, so the J call may be wrong. Germline lookup yields CDR1 SGHDN and CDR2 FVKESK. This CDR3 spans 16 amino acids. In nucleotides, the CDR3 is TGTGCCAGCAGCCAGCTTAGGGGAGGACGCATGTACGAGCAGTACTTC. It yields the protein CASSQLRGGRMYEQYF.

This clone has only one observation. The chain couples TRBV6-1 to TRBJ2-7, with D tentatively TRBD2 (6 bases). Trimming took off 6 bases at V and 3 bases at J, with 15 bases between the two ends. CDR1 and CDR2 (germline): MNHNS, SASEGT. CDR3 length equals 14 residues. This chain's CDR3 is CASSLIRGSYEQYF. In DNA form, the CDR3 reads TGTGCCAGCAGCCTAATTCGGGGGAGCTACGAGCAGTACTTC.

The CDR3 is CASSPLTGGNTEAFF. CDR3 nucleotides: TGCGCCAGCAGCCCCCTTACAGGGGGCAACACTGAAGCTTTCTTT. V is TRBV5-1 and J is TRBJ1-1; TRBD1 matches at 9 bases. The CDR3 spans 15 residues. Germline CDR1 SGHRS, CDR2 YFSETQ. After removal of 4 bases from V and 2 bases from J, the junction contained 6 bases not matched to a gene.

Here the CDR3 DNA reads TGTGCCAGCAGTGATTTAGCGGGACCCACAGATACGCAGTATTTT. It yields the protein CASSDLAGPTDTQYF. V usage is TRBV2 and J usage is TRBJ2-3, with 8 positions matching TRBD2. From germline, CDR1 is SNHLY and CDR2 FYNNEI. The CDR3 length is 15 residues. With 3 bases clipped from V and 2 bases from J, the junction kept 4 bases outside the gene matches.

V gene TRBV7-3 combines with J gene TRBJ2-1; D possibly corresponds to TRBD2 (6 bases). The V end was cut by 1 base, the J end by 4 bases, with 11 bases between. The germline CDR1 and CDR2 sequences are SGHTA and FQGTGA. The CDR3 extends over 15 amino acids. As DNA, the CDR3 is TGTGCCAGCAGCTTAAGACCGGGAGAGTACAATGAGCAGTTCTTC. It translates to CASSLRPGEYNEQFF.

V is TRBV30 and J is TRBJ1-3; D is unclear. The V end lost 2 bases, the J end lost 4 bases, and 12 bases lay between the germline ends. The CDR3 has 14 residues. From germline, CDR1 is GTSNPN and CDR2 SVGIG (reference sequence). This CDR3 is CAWSPWPSGNTIYF. CDR3 DNA: TGTGCCTGGAGTCCATGGCCGTCCGGAAACACCATATATTTT. The complete variable domain, with remaining parts taken from reference TRBV30 and TRBJ1-3, reads SQTIHQWPATLVQPVGSPLSLECTVEGTSNPNLYWYRQAAGRGLQLLFYSVGIGQISSEVPQNLSASRPQDRQFILSSKKLLLSDSGFYLCAWSPWPSGNTIYFGEGSWLTVV.

The rearrangement links TRBV19 to TRBJ2-5, with a tentative D call TRBD1 (5 bases). The CDR3 sequence is 14 residues long. Germline loops: CDR1 LNHDA, CDR2 SQIVND (reference sequence). The ends were cut back, 1 base at V and 2 bases at J, with 8 bases in the middle. This CDR3 reads CASSIGRQQETQYF. The CDR3 coding sequence is TGTGCCAGTAGTATAGGAAGACAGCAAGAGACCCAGTACTTC.

The chain is built from TRBV27 and TRBJ2-3; D might be TRBD1 (6 bases). Germline loops: CDR1 MNHEY, CDR2 SMNVEV (reference sequence). CDR3 size: 13 residues. With 7 bases removed from V and 4 bases from J, the gap between germline ends came to 12 bases. CDR3 region: CASKGETADTQYF. DNA of the CDR3: TGTGCCAGCAAGGGGGAAACGGCAGATACGCAGTATTTT.

The rearrangement joins TRBV6-4 to TRBJ1-2; 9 bases are shared with TRBD1. The trim removed 4 bases at V and 0 bases at J, leaving 3 bases unmatched. This CDR3 spans 15 amino acids. Germline V gene data show CDR1 as MRHNA and CDR2 as SNTAGT. The CDR3 reads CASSAYRGPNYGYTF. As DNA, the CDR3 is TGTGCCAGCAGTGCGTACAGGGGGCCTAACTATGGCTACACCTTC.

This clone was picked up one time. V gene TRBV5-1 combines with J gene TRBJ2-1; the D is unclear. Trimming pared 5 bases from V and 1 base from J, leaving 10 bases between. The CDR3 runs to 14 residues. Germline CDR1 reads SGHRS; CDR2 reads YFSETQ. This CDR3 is CASRLSWSYNEQFF. DNA of the CDR3: TGCGCCAGCAGACTATCCTGGTCCTACAATGAGCAGTTCTTC. Variable domain in full (rest from reference TRBV5-1 and TRBJ2-1): KAGVTQTPRYLIKTRGQQVTLSCSPISGHRSVSWYQQTPGQGLQFLFEYFSETQRNKGNFPGRFSGRQFSNSRSEMNVSTLELGDSALYLCASRLSWSYNEQFFGPGTRLTVL.

The rearrangement joins TRBV5-1 to TRBJ2-7; maybe TRBD2 (7 bases). The CDR3 runs 17 residues. V was pared by 4 bases and J by 6 bases, with 26 bases between. CDR1 SGHRS and CDR2 YFSETQ come from the germline V gene. The CDR3 protein is CASSPDPKGGAHGEQYF. CDR3 DNA: TGCGCCAGCAGCCCAGACCCTAAGGGGGGGGCACATGGCGAGCAGTACTTC.

The V call is TRBV7-9, the J call TRBJ2-5; D possibly corresponds to TRBD2 (5 bases). CDR1 SEHNR and CDR2 FQNEAQ come from the germline V gene (reference sequence). The V end was cut by 2 bases, the J end by 9 bases, with 13 bases between. CDR3 length: 13 amino acids. Here the CDR3 DNA reads TGTGCCAGCAGCTTATACGGGCTCGGGGCCCAGTACTTC. It translates to CASSLYGLGAQYF.

Here the CDR3 DNA reads TGTGCCATCAGTGAGTCGATGGCAGGGAGGTACAATGAGCAGTTCTTC. This translates into CAISESMAGRYNEQFF. The chain uses TRBV10-3 and TRBJ2-1; TRBD2 is a possible D gene (6 bases). Germline values: CDR1 ENHRY, CDR2 SYGVKD. The germline V and J ends were trimmed by 0 bases and 4 bases, with 13 bases remaining between them. The CDR3 extends over 16 amino acids.

The chain uses TRBV4-1 and TRBJ1-6; 10 positions agree with TRBD1. The junction had 7 bases not matched to a gene; V was cut back by 2 bases and J by 9 bases. This CDR3 spans 16 amino acids. Germline V lookup: CDR1 MGHRA, CDR2 YSYEKL. The CDR3 region has the DNA TGCGCCAGCAGCCAACTATCCGGGACAGGGGTTTCACCCCTCCACTTT. Translation: CASSQLSGTGVSPLHF.

The chain recombines TRBV19 with TRBJ2-4, with 7 bases matching TRBD1. The germline V gene has CDR1 LNHDA and CDR2 SQIVND (reference sequence). There are 15 residues in the CDR3. Unmatched junction bases numbered 10, after V lost 2 bases and J lost 9 bases. The CDR3 sequence is CASSIRAAGGAIQYF. The CDR3 DNA reads as TGTGCCAGTAGTATAAGGGCGGCAGGGGGAGCCATTCAGTACTTC.

The rearrangement uses TRBV21-1 and TRBJ2-7; no DNA check was done on the table's D call, TRBD2. TRBV21-1 is listed as a pseudogene. The CDR3 extends over 14 amino acids. In DNA, the CDR3 is TGTGCCAGCAGCAGCCGGGACTTTCCCTACGAGCAGTACTTC. This translates into CASSSRDFPYEQYF.

The J gene is TRBJ1-3, the V gene TRBV5-1, with TRBD1 identical over 7 bases. Losses at the gene ends were 1 base for V and 2 bases for J; bases not matched to a gene: 6. The CDR3 sequence is 16 residues long. The germline CDR1 and CDR2 sequences are SGHRS and YFSETQ. CDR3: CASSLYTGEAGNTIYF. Written as DNA, the CDR3 is TGCGCCAGCAGCTTGTATACAGGGGAGGCTGGAAACACCATATATTTT.

The chain couples TRBV11-3 to TRBJ2-1; TRBD2 might be the D (6 bases). Germline-derived CDR1 and CDR2 are SGHNT and YENEEA. This CDR3 comprises 12 residues. V gave up 5 bases and J gave up 10 bases, with 12 bases separating them. CDR3 amino acids: CASSPGRGEQFF. Written as DNA, the CDR3 is TGTGCCAGCAGCCCGGGCCGGGGGGAGCAGTTCTTC.

The V and J genes are TRBV15 and TRBJ1-2; 7 positions agree with TRBD1. The germline gives CDR1 LNHNV, CDR2 YYDKDF (reference sequence). The CDR3 has 16 residues. The junction had 5 bases not matched to a gene; V was cut back by 0 bases and J by 1 base. The CDR3 bases are TGTGCCACCAGCAGAGATCAGACAGGGATTAACTATGGCTACACCTTC. This codes for CATSRDQTGINYGYTF.

The V gene is TRBV5-4, the J gene TRBJ2-1; D call uncertain. The germline V gene has CDR1 SGHNT and CDR2 YYREEE (reference sequence). V shed 3 bases and J shed 0 bases, with 16 bases lying between them. The CDR3 extends over 17 amino acids. The CDR3 here is CASSSLHGASSYNEQFF. Written as DNA, the CDR3 is TGTGCCAGCAGCTCCTTACACGGAGCGAGCTCCTACAATGAGCAGTTCTTC.